A single sample gave rise to the 20 T cell receptor beta chains below, sequenced in a study of CD8+ T cells in alopecia areata. Sequencing templates came from extracted RNA that was reverse transcribed into cDNA. Produced via immunoSEQ multiplex PCR; TCRdb's table is partial and in-frame only. The sample contains roughly 140,000 clones, around half of which appear only once. The input for sequencing was CD8+ T cells sorted from blood, taken at week 0. Every receptor here comes from a human donor with alopecia areata.

The rearrangement joins TRBV6-5 to TRBJ1-2; maybe TRBD1 (5 bases). Germline V lookup: CDR1 MNHEY, CDR2 SVGAGI. This CDR3 spans 14 amino acids. Between the trimmed V and J ends, which lost 5 bases and 4 bases, there was a span of 14 bases. The DNA for the CDR3 is TGTGCCAGCAGTCCCAACTGGGGCGGCTATGGCTACACCTTC. Translation: CASSPNWGGYGYTF.

J is TRBJ2-7 and V is TRBV19; D unclear. Trimming removed 6 bases at V and 5 bases at J, with 8 bases between. The germline V gene has CDR1 LNHDA and CDR2 SQIVND (reference sequence). The CDR3 loop spans 11 amino acids. This CDR3 reads CASSTSDEQYF. DNA for the CDR3: TGTGCCAGTAGCACCAGTGACGAGCAGTACTTC. The whole variable domain, remainder taken from reference TRBV19 and TRBJ2-7, is DGGITQSPKYLFRKEGQNVTLSCEQNLNHDAMYWYRQDPGQGLRLIYYSQIVNDFQKGDIAEGYSVSREKKESFPLTVTSAQKNPTAFYLCASSTSDEQYFGPGTRLTVT.

This clone was counted only a few times. The chain uses TRBV12-5 and TRBJ2-5; D is unclear. Looked up from germline, CDR1 is LGHNT and CDR2 is FRNRAP. The length of the CDR3 is 14 residues. V was trimmed by 0 bases and J by 3 bases, leaving 8 bases between them. Here the CDR3 reads CASGLVGSKETQYF. CDR3 coding DNA: TGTGCTAGTGGTTTGGTGGGCAGCAAAGAGACCCAGTACTTC.

This clone was recorded a few times. V and J are TRBV6-6 and TRBJ2-2; D is perhaps TRBD2 (5 bases). With 2 bases removed from V and 6 bases from J, the gap between germline ends came to 10 bases. The CDR3 extends over 14 amino acids. CDR1 and CDR2 from the germline V gene are MNHNY and SVGAGI (reference sequence). The CDR3 DNA reads TGTGCCAGCAGTTACGCCCCGGGGTCCGGGGAGCTGTTTTTT. This sequence encodes CASSYAPGSGELFF.

The chain combines TRBV7-6 with TRBJ2-3; TRBD1 agrees at 8 bases. The CDR3 length is 16 residues. Germline values: CDR1 SGHVS, CDR2 FNYEAQ. V lost 4 bases to trimming and J lost 1 base; unmatched junction nucleotides: 7. The CDR3 here is CASSSLSGGRTDTQYF. CDR3 DNA: TGTGCCAGCAGCTCGCTGTCAGGGGGCCGCACAGATACGCAGTATTTT.

V usage is TRBV29-1 and J usage is TRBJ1-1, with D hard to call. V lost 4 bases and J lost 9, with 24 bases in between. The CDR3 runs 15 residues. Germline V gene data show CDR1 as SQVTM and CDR2 as ANQGSEA. The CDR3: CSVVGMRQTAQKAFF. The CDR3 nucleotides read TGCAGCGTTGTTGGTATGCGCCAAACGGCCCAAAAAGCTTTCTTT.

A few counts support this clone. This chain links TRBV29-1 with TRBJ2-3; 14 nucleotides agree with TRBD2. CDR3 length: 19 amino acids. Looked up from germline, CDR1 is SQVTM and CDR2 is ANQGSEA. J was trimmed by 4 bases and V by 3 bases; bases with no gene match: 15. CDR3 DNA sequence: TGCAGCGTTGACCGCGGGACTAGCGGGGGACGGGCTCCCGCAGATACGCAGTATTTT. Amino acids: CSVDRGTSGGRAPADTQYF.

The genes are TRBV5-1 and TRBJ2-1, with D unresolved. CDR1 and CDR2 from the germline V gene are SGHRS and YFSETQ. CDR3 length: 14 residues. The V gene lost 0 bases and the J gene lost 5 bases, with 9 bases spanning the gap. DNA for the CDR3: TGCGCCAGCAGCTTGGTTCTTAGGAACAATGAGCAGTTCTTC. Residues: CASSLVLRNNEQFF.

This clone was detected only a few times. This chain joins TRBV14 and TRBJ1-4, with D possibly being TRBD1 (6 bases). CDR1 is SGHDN and CDR2 is FVKESK in the germline V gene. The CDR3 length is 15 residues. V was pared by 4 bases and J by 7 bases, with 16 bases between. The CDR3 DNA sequence: TGTGCCAGCAGCCTTCGCAGGGGTGAGGGTGAAAAACTGTTTTTT. As protein: CASSLRRGEGEKLFF.

The chain joins TRBV29-1 to TRBJ1-1; unclear D gene. The V gene's germline CDR1 is SQVTM and CDR2 ANQGSEA. The CDR3 consists of 11 residues. The V end lost 6 bases, the J end lost 7 bases, and 12 bases lay between the germline ends. The CDR3 DNA follows: TGCAGCGTCCAAGGGCCCGATGAAGCTTTCTTT. Translated, it gives CSVQGPDEAFF.

The chain combines TRBV7-9 with TRBJ2-2, with 10 nucleotides matching TRBD2. The ends lost 6 bases at V and 9 bases at J; junction bases unmatched: 10. Germline V gives CDR1 SEHNR, CDR2 FQNEAQ (reference sequence). CDR3 length equals 15 residues. The CDR3 DNA follows: TGTGCCAGCAGTTCACTAGCGGGGACATCGTGGGAGCTGTTTTTT. It is translated as CASSSLAGTSWELFF.

The chain uses TRBV11-2 and TRBJ1-1; possibly TRBD1 for D (6 bases). Germline loops: CDR1 SGHAT, CDR2 FQNNGV. The CDR3 has 13 residues. V was pared by 1 base and J by 8 bases, with 11 bases between. The CDR3 sequence is CASSLGLGGEAFF. CDR3 in DNA: TGTGCCAGCAGCTTAGGACTGGGGGGCGAAGCTTTCTTT.

The chain has TRBV5-6 and TRBJ1-5; D gene ambiguous. Germline CDR1 SGHDT, CDR2 YYEEEE. V was clipped by 0 bases and J by 0 bases, with 10 bases between them. The CDR3 totals 16 residues. CDR3 region: CASSLATGISNQPQHF. The CDR3 nucleotides are TGTGCCAGCAGCTTGGCAACGGGGATTAGCAATCAGCCCCAGCATTTT.

The chain uses TRBV29-1 and TRBJ2-1; a possible D gene is TRBD1 (5 bases). Trimming cost V 3 bases and J 10 bases, with 19 bases left between them. The CDR3 spans 14 residues. Germline CDR1 and CDR2: SQVTM and ANQGSEA. The CDR3: CSVEVSVSYREQFF. As DNA, the CDR3 is TGCAGCGTTGAGGTCAGCGTCTCCTACAGGGAGCAGTTCTTC.

V is TRBV6-5 and J is TRBJ2-5, with D perhaps matching TRBD1 or TRBD2 (7 bases each). CDR1 is MNHEY, CDR2 SVGAGI, per germline. The CDR3 runs 14 residues. The germline V and J ends were trimmed by 8 bases and 5 bases, with 18 bases remaining between them. CDR3 DNA sequence: TGTGCCAGCGGACCCGGGACAGCGGGGGAGACCCAGTACTTC. Its translation is CASGPGTAGETQYF.

This clone was counted between two and nine times. V usage is TRBV6-1 and J usage is TRBJ2-7; no reliable D call. V dropped 2 bases and J dropped 3 bases, with 11 bases sitting between them. The CDR3 has 14 residues. Germline V gene sequence: CDR1 MNHNS, CDR2 SASEGT. The CDR3 sequence: CASSEFRWSYEQYF. The DNA of the CDR3 is TGTGCCAGCAGTGAATTCCGGTGGAGCTACGAGCAGTACTTC.

The CDR3 reads CASREQGLGQHF. The CDR3 nucleotides are TGTGCCAGTAGGGAACAGGGACTGGGCCAGCATTTT. This chain connects TRBV19 to TRBJ1-5, with D perhaps matching TRBD1 (6 bases). V lost 6 bases and J lost 12, with 15 bases in between. There are 12 residues in the CDR3. Germline V gene data show CDR1 as LNHDA and CDR2 as SQIVND (reference sequence).

This clone was detected many times. This rearrangement joins TRBV10-3 to TRBJ2-1, with 10 bases identical to TRBD2. Germline V lookup: CDR1 ENHRY, CDR2 SYGVKD. The CDR3 has 17 amino acids. Trimming cost V 1 base and J 0 bases; bases outside gene matches: 3. DNA of the CDR3: TGTGCCATCAGTGAGTGGGCTAGCGGGGGCTCCTACAATGAGCAGTTCTTC. Amino acid sequence: CAISEWASGGSYNEQFF.

The rearrangement uses TRBV7-3 and TRBJ2-7; D possibly corresponds to TRBD2 (5 bases). V shed 5 bases and J shed 6 bases, with 11 bases lying between them. Germline values: CDR1 SGHTA, CDR2 FQGTGA. CDR3 length: 12 residues. This CDR3 reads CASSPDGSEQYF. In DNA form, the CDR3 reads TGTGCCAGCAGCCCCGATGGGAGCGAGCAGTACTTC. Supplemented by reference TRBV7-3 and TRBJ2-7, the full variable domain reads GAGVSQTPSNKVTEKGKYVELRCDPISGHTALYWYRQSLGQGPEFLIYFQGTGAADDSGLPNDRFFAVRPEGSVSTLKIQRTERGDSAVYLCASSPDGSEQYFGPGTRLTVT.

This clone was detected only a few times. V is TRBV29-1 and J is TRBJ2-2; D uncertain. Trimming pared 6 bases from V and 6 bases from J, leaving 17 bases between. The germline CDR1 and CDR2 sequences are SQVTM and ANQGSEA. CDR3 size: 14 residues. The CDR3, as DNA: TGCAGCGTCCCAGACCCAGCACGTTCCGGGGAGCTGTTTTTT. It translates to CSVPDPARSGELFF.